The 3 T cell receptor beta chains in this list originate from one sample, sequenced in a study of T-cell reconstitution after alpha-beta-depleted transplantation in children. Unique molecular identifiers were incorporated when the TCRbeta library was constructed. Each CDR3 protein gets one entry after TCRdb re-called the PCR reads with MiXCR. The profile covers about 280,000 distinct CDR3 sequences, with roughly 12% appearing a single time and roughly a quarter taken by the ten largest. Here the sequenced sample was peripheral blood, taken 180 days after TCRalphabeta/CD19-depleted stem cell transplant. These receptors originate from a male patient aged 2-15 years who had a stem cell transplant for chronic granulomatous disease, so the T cells may come from the graft donor.

This clonotype was seen ten or more times. The chain uses TRBV20-1 and TRBJ2-7; 9 bases line up with TRBD1. The CDR3 length is 12 residues. After removal of 6 bases from V and 1 base from J, the junction contained 1 base not matched to a gene. Germline V gene sequence: CDR1 DFQATT, CDR2 SNEGSKA (reference sequence). The CDR3 DNA sequence: TGCAGTGCGGGGACAGGGTCCTACGAGCAGTACTTC. Amino acids: CSAGTGSYEQYF.

This clonotype was recorded at least ten times. The chain carries TRBV7-6 and TRBJ2-5; the D is unclear. With 0 bases removed from V and 4 bases from J, the gap between germline ends came to 12 bases. The CDR3 spans 15 residues. Germline values: CDR1 SGHVS, CDR2 FNYEAQ. CDR3 protein: CASSLAGGDGETQYF. In DNA form, the CDR3 reads TGTGCCAGCAGCTTAGCAGGCGGCGATGGAGAGACCCAGTACTTC.

Many counts were recorded for this clonotype. The rearrangement joins TRBV20-1 to TRBJ2-3; no definite D call. Germline CDR1 and CDR2: DFQATT and SNEGSKA (reference sequence). This CDR3 spans 16 amino acids. V lost 4 bases, J lost 1 base, and 18 bases lay in between. The CDR3 coding sequence is TGCAGTGCTACCACGGAAGGTGCAGGCCGCACAGATACGCAGTATTTT. Amino acid sequence: CSATTEGAGRTDTQYF.